This T cell receptor (beta chain) was captured by sequencing in a study of lymphopenia after photon versus proton radiotherapy (dated by TCRdb to between 2018 and 2020). Background for the entire study: In patients with gastrointestinal tumors who developed high-grade lymphopenia, the study compared the immunological effects of photon radiation therapy with those of proton radiation therapy. The roughly 18 patients in the cohort had gastrointestinal tumors, were treated with either photon or proton therapy, and subsequently developed lymphopenia. The goal of the study was to describe how the two radiation modalities differ in their effects on the immune system. Study-wide findings and limitations: Across the cohort, a larger post-nadir drop in TCR diversity was inversely correlated with overall survival time among patients who died. The survival association was assessed only in patients who died, and better survival with proton therapy was presented by the authors as a possibility rather than a demonstrated result. Proton-treated patients stayed relatively stable during treatment, while photon-treated patients lost naive T cells and TCR diversity and gained effector/memory populations. After the lymphocyte count nadir, repertoires from photon-treated patients showed oligoclonal expansion, particularly of CD8+ Temra cells, and this expansion drove the decline in diversity.

Library method: the immunoSEQ multiplex PCR assay. T cell repertoires were profiled with deep sequencing of rearranged TCR beta loci together with multiparametric flow cytometry. Drawn from immuneACCESS, this table holds only the in-frame rearrangements with V and J called that TCRdb kept. Clones are partly lost; checked studies trace under half to an unresolved V gene and leave the rest unexplained. The sample data list about 45,000 clones, and 85% of these were observed just once. Approximately 2% of the sample is taken by the ten largest. About this clone itself: Its target antigen remains unknown. No base qualities exist here, and no much larger clone lies one base off it.

The germline V gene (reference sequence) supplies CDR1 SGHNT and CDR2 YYREEE. V is cut back by 3 bases and J by 0 bases, with 4 bases in the junction unmatched. The CDR3 holds 15 amino acids from the cysteine to the phenylalanine. The kept DNA is CDR3 alone, 45 bases in frame from the first base. Rearrangement joined TRBV5-4 to TRBJ2-3; TRBD1 aligns with 7 central bases. Sequenced material: peripheral blood, taken from a patient treated with photon-based radiotherapy. The source of this sequence is a man aged 35-49 years with gastric cancer. Read as DNA, the sequence is TGTGCCAGCAGCTCGGGACAGATTAGCACAGATACGCAGTATTTT. This is translated as CASSSGQISTDTQYF.